Listed here are 2 T cell receptor beta chains from one sample, sequenced in a study of beta chain features in type 1 diabetes (dated by TCRdb to the late 2010s). Beyond this particular receptor, the publication reports: A moderate but significant shortening of TCRB CDR3 length was observed in type 1 diabetes patients in all four CD4+ subsets.

Receptor amplification or capture employed the immunoSEQ multiplex PCR assay. The High Capacity cDNA Reverse Transcription Kit was used to reverse transcribe all of the isolated RNA, meaning that expressed TCRB transcripts were what got sequenced. TCRdb's version of the immuneACCESS table is confined to in-frame rearrangements and falls short of the full clone set. An unresolved V gene accounts for under half of the shortfall where checked; the remainder is of unknown origin. Recorded for this sample are around 260,000 clones; about a fifth of them occurred a single time. The biggest ten clones account for around 0.028% of the sample. Antigen specificity for these receptors is unknown. Sequencing used naive CD4+ T cells from blood. Taken with the paper, the label for cell subset or site translates to: true naive CD4+ T cells. These receptors came from a woman between 40 and 55 years old with type 1 diabetes.

The chain uses TRBV7-2 and TRBJ1-2; 8 nucleotides match TRBD1. Trimming took 5 bases from V and 4 from J; bases not matched to a gene: 6. The CDR3 has 14 residues. CDR1 and CDR2 (germline): SGHTA, FQGNSA. Here the CDR3 DNA reads TGTGCCAGCAGCCTGGGGACAGGTAGCTATGGCTACACCTTC. The encoded protein is CASSLGTGSYGYTF.

This chain links TRBV4-2 with TRBJ2-1, with 8 bases aligning to TRBD2. The CDR3 sequence is 16 residues long. With V trimmed by 2 bases and J by 4 bases, 7 bases remained unmatched. Per germline, CDR1 LGHNA and CDR2 YNFKEQ. The CDR3 is CASSQTGGRNYNEQFF. CDR3 sequence (DNA): TGTGCCAGCAGCCAAACAGGCGGGAGGAATTACAATGAGCAGTTCTTC.